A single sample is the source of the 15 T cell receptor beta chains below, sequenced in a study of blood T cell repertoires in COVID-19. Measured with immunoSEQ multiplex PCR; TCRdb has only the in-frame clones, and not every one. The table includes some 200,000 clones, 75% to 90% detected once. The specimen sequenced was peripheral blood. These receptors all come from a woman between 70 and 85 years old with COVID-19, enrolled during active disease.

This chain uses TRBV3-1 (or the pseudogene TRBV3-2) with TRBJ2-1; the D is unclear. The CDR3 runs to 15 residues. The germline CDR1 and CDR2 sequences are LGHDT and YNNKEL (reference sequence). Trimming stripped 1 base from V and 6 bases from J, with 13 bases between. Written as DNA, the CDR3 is TGTGCCAGCAGCCAAGTTTGTACCCGGGTCAATGAGCAGTTCTTC. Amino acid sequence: CASSQVCTRVNEQFF.

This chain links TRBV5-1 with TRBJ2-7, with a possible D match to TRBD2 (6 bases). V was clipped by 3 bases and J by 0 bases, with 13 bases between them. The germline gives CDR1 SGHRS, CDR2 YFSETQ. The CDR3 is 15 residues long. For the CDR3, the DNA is TGCGCCAGCAGCTCCGGCGGGACGGGCTCCTACGAGCAGTACTTC. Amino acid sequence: CASSSGGTGSYEQYF. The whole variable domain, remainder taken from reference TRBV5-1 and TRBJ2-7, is KAGVTQTPRYLIKTRGQQVTLSCSPISGHRSVSWYQQTPGQGLQFLFEYFSETQRNKGNFPGRFSGRQFSNSRSEMNVSTLELGDSALYLCASSSGGTGSYEQYFGPGTRLTVT.

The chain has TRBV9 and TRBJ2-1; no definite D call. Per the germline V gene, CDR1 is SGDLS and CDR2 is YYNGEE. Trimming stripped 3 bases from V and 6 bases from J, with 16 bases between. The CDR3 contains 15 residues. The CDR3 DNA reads TGTGCCAGCAGCGCCTCGGGTACGCCTGTCAATGAGCAGTTCTTC. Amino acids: CASSASGTPVNEQFF.

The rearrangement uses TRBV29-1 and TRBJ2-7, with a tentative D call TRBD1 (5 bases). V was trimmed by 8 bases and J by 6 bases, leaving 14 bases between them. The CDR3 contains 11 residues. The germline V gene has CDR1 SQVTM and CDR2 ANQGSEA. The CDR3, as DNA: TGCAGCATCTCGTCAGGGCGCGAGCAGTACTTC. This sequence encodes CSISSGREQYF.

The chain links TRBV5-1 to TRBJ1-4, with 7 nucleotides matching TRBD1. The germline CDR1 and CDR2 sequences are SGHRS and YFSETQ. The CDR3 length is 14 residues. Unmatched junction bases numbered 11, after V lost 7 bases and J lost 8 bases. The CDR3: CASCAGGSGEKLFF. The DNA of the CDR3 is TGCGCCAGCTGCGCAGGGGGTAGTGGAGAAAAACTGTTTTTT.

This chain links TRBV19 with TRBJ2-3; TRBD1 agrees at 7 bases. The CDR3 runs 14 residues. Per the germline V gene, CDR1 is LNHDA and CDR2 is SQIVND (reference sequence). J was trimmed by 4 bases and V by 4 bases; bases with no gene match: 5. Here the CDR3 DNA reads TGTGCCAGTAGTAGGAGACAGGGTTCAGATACGCAGTATTTT. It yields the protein CASSRRQGSDTQYF.

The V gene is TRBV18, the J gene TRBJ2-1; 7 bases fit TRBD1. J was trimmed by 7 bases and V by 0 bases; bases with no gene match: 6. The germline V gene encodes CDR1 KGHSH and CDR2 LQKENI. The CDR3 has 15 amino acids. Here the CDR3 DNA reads TGTGCCAGCTCACCACCTAGTACAGGGGCGAATGAGCAGTTCTTC. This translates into CASSPPSTGANEQFF. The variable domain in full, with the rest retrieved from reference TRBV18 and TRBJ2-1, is NAGVMQNPRHLVRRRGQEARLRCSPMKGHSHVYWYRQLPEEGLKFMVYLQKENIIDESGMPKERFSAEFPKEGPSILRIQQVVRGDSAAYFCASSPPSTGANEQFFGPGTRLTVL.

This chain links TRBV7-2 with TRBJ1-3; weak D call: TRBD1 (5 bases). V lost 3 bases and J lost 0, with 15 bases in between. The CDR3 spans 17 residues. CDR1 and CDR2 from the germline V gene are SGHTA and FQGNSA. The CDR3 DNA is TGTGCCAGCAGCTTGAAGACAGCAAGCCTCTCTGGAAACACCATATATTTT. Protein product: CASSLKTASLSGNTIYF.

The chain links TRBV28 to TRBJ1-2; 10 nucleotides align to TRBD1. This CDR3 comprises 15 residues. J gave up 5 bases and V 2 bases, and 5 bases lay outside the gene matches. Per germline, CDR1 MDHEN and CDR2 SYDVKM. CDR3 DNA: TGTGCCAGCAGTTTAACAGGGGGACAGGGGTATGGCTACACCTTC. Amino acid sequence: CASSLTGGQGYGYTF.

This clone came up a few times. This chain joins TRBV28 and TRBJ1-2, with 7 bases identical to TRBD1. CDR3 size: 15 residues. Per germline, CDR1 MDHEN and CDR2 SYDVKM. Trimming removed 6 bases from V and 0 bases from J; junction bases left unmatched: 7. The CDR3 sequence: CASRQTGIANYGYTF. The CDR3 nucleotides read TGTGCCAGCAGGCAGACAGGGATAGCTAACTATGGCTACACCTTC.

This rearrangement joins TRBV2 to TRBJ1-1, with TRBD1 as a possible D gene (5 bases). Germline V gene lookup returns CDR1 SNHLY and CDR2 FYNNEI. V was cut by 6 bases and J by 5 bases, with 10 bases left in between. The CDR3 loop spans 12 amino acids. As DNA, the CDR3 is TGTGCCAGCAGGGGGCGGGGGACTGAAGCTTTCTTT. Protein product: CASRGRGTEAFF.

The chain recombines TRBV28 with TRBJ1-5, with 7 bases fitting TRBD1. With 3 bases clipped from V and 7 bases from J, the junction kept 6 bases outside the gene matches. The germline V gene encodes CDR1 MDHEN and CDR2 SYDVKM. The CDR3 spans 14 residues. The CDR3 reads CASSLTGPEQPQHF. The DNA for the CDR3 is TGTGCCAGCAGTTTGACAGGGCCGGAGCAGCCCCAGCATTTT. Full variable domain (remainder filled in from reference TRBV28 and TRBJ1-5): DVKVTQSSRYLVKRTGEKVFLECVQDMDHENMFWYRQDPGLGLRLIYFSYDVKMKEKGDIPEGYSVSREKKERFSLILESASTNQTSMYLCASSLTGPEQPQHFGDGTRLSIL.

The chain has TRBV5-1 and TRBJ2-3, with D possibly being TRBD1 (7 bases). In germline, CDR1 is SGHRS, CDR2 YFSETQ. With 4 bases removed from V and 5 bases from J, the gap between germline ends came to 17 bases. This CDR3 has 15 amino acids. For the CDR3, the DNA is TGCGCCAGCAGCGCGGGACAGCAAGGGAGAGATACGCAGTATTTT. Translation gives CASSAGQQGRDTQYF.

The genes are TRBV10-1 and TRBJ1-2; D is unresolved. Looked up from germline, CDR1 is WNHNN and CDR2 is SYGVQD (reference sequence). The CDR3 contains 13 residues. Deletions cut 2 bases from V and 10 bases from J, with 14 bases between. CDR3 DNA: TGCGCCAGCAGTGAGAACATCGGGAGCCTCTACACCTTC. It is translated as CASSENIGSLYTF.

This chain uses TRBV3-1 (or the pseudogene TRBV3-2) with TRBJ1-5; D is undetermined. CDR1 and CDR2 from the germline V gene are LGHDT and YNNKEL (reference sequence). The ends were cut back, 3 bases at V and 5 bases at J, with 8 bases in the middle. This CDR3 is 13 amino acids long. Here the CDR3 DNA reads TGTGCCAGCAGCCAGCAGATCGATCAGCCCCAGCATTTT. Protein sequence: CASSQQIDQPQHF.